This T cell receptor (beta chain) stems from a study of identical twins. General study results and limits: Within beta out-of-frame sequences, the excess sharing observed between twins was weaker. Out-of-frame TCR alpha sharing in monozygotic twins exceeded recombination model predictions. Donors were not followed over many years; analysis was cross-sectional.

This clonotype has a count of ten or more. Its antigen is unknown. V shed 3 bases, J shed 1 base, and the junction held 12 bases outside the gene matches. The CDR3 has 18 amino acids. CDR1 is SGHNT and CDR2 is YENEEA in the germline V gene. Donors uniformly comprised healthy Caucasians. Each CDR3 protein is one row after TCRdb ran MiXCR on the 5' RACE reads. Of hundreds of thousands of distinct CDR3 sequences in the sample, 7.1% were seen once. The data were also submitted as part of a second study, on yellow fever vaccine responses in identical twins.

The chain carries TRBV11-3 and TRBJ2-3; TRBD2 matches 8 bases. The sample comprised PBMCs. This clonotype originated in a woman between 18 and 30 years old in good health. DNA of the CDR3: TGTGCCAGCAGCTTCTTTTTCGGGGGGGGGGCTGGCACAGATACGCAGTATTTT. Translating it yields CASSFFFGGGAGTDTQYF.